These 2 T cell receptor beta chains originate from one sample sequenced in a study of neoadjuvant anti-PD-1 for oral cavity cancer. Sequencing was performed with immunoSEQ multiplex PCR; in TCRdb, only in-frame clones are kept and a portion is missing. The sample carries 17,000 or so clones, about 68% recorded once. Sequenced here: PBMCs, sampled before nivolumab (anti-PD-1) treatment. The receptors stem from a person aged 35-79 years with oral cavity squamous cell carcinoma.

This clone was seen only a few times. The chain is built from TRBV19 and TRBJ1-2; possible D gene TRBD1, 6 bases. This CDR3 comprises 17 residues. The V end was cut by 5 bases, the J end by 4 bases, with 23 bases between. CDR1 LNHDA and CDR2 SQIVND come from the germline V gene (reference sequence). In nucleotides, the CDR3 is TGTGCCAGTAGTTCCCGGGGCAGGGACGACAGGCGCTATGGCTACACCTTC. It yields the protein CASSSRGRDDRRYGYTF.

Points on this clone: At one end the junction does not follow the germline gene, possibly because of a read error. The rearrangement joins TRBV6-6 to TRBJ2-5; D may correspond to TRBD1 or TRBD2 (5 bases each). The length of the CDR3 is 15 residues. Germline V gives CDR1 MNHNY, CDR2 SVGAGI (reference sequence). CDR3 nucleotide sequence: TGTGCCAGCAGTAACTCAGGGACCCTCGCGCAGACCCAGTACTTC. It translates to CASSNSGTLAQTQYF.